This T cell receptor (beta chain) comes out of a study of T-cell reconstitution after alpha-beta-depleted transplantation in children. V was cut by 1 base and J by 4 bases, with 10 bases left in between. There are 13 residues in the CDR3. CDR1 SQVTM and CDR2 ANQGSEA come from the germline V gene. Ten or more counts support this clonotype. Antigen: not known. General study points: Some patients owed their high day-60 TCRbeta diversity to surviving recipient T cells and thymic progenitors. It was newly produced T cells that mostly accounted for T-cell counts and diversity one year after transplant. Alpha-beta T cells present about two months after transplant were reported to originate from several hundred expanded graft clones.

Using unique molecular identifiers, the investigators prepared the TCRbeta library. TCRdb redid the calling of the PCR reads with MiXCR, one entry per CDR3 protein. Of around 600,000 distinct CDR3 sequences listed, about 21% were seen once; the top ten hold 13% to 15%. The chain joins TRBV29-1 to TRBJ1-1; D unclear. The source material was PBMCs, mostly from graft donor cells, sampled 360 days after TCRalphabeta/CD19-depleted stem cell transplant. The clonotype comes from a boy in the first two years of life who had a stem cell transplant for acute myeloid leukemia, so the T cells may come from the graft donor. The CDR3 sequence: CSVEAVRFTEAFF. The CDR3 bases are TGCAGCGTTGAAGCAGTCCGGTTCACTGAAGCTTTCTTT.